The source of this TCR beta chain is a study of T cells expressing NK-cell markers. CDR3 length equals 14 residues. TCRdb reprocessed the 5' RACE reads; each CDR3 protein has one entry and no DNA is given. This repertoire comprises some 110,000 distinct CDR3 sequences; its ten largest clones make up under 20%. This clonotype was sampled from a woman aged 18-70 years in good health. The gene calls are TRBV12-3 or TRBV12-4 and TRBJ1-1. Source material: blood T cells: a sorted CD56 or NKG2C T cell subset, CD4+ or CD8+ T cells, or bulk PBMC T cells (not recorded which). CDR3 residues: CASSPRWENTEAFF.